The sequence of this TCR beta chain was determined in a study of cytomegalovirus exposure and HLA in healthy donors. Trimming shortened V by 0 bases and J by 3 bases, and 16 bases separated the two germline ends. This CDR3 is 16 amino acids long. Germline V CDR1 and CDR2: SGHDT, YYEEEE. With regard to this clone: Its antigen remains unidentified.

Study-level results: A few of the chains that were CMV-associated were confirmed in vitro to be specific for CMV antigens. Some highly shared sequence variants likely arose as a pipeline artifact.

The PCR had 60 Vbeta and 13 Jbeta primers. Using immunoSEQ multiplex PCR, the repertoire was profiled, and TCRdb retains in-frame clones only, with some absent. This table lists approximately 140,000 clones. The TCR sequence derives from a woman aged 40 to 50 in good health and CMV-seronegative. The sequenced material came from PBMCs. V gene TRBV5-6 combines with J gene TRBJ2-7, with a weak D call TRBD2 (7 bases). CDR3 DNA: TGTGCCAGCAGCTTGGGCGGGGGCGCGGATTTCTACGAGCAGTACTTC. Its translation is CASSLGGGADFYEQYF.